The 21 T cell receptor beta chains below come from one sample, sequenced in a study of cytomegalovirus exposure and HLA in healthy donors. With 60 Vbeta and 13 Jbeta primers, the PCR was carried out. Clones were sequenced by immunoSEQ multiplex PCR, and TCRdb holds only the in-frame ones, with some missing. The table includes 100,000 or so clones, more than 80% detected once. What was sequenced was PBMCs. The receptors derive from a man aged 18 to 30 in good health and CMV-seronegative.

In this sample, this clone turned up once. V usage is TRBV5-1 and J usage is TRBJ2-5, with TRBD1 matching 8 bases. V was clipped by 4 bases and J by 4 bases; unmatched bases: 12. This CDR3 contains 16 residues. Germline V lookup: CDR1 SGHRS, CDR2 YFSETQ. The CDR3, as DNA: TGCGCCAGCAGCCATACGACAGGGGTAGGGCGAGAGACCCAGTACTTC. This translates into CASSHTTGVGRETQYF.

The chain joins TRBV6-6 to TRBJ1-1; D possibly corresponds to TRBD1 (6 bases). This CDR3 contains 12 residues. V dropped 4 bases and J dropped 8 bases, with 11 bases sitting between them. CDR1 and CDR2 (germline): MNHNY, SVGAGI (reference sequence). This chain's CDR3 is CASSSTDREAFF. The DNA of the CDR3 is TGTGCCAGCAGTTCCACGGACAGAGAAGCTTTCTTT.

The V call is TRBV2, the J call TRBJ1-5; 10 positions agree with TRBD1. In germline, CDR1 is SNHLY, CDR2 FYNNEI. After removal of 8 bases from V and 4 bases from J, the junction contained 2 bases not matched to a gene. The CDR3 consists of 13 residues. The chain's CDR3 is CASWGQGNQPQHF. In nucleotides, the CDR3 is TGTGCCAGCTGGGGACAGGGGAATCAGCCCCAGCATTTT.

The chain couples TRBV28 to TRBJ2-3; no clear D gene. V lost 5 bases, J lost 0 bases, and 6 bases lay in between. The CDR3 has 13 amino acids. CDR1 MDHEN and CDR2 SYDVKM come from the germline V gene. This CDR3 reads CASSSSSTDTQYF. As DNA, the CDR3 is TGTGCCAGCAGTAGTAGTAGCACAGATACGCAGTATTTT. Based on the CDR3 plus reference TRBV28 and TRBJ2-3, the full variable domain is DVKVTQSSRYLVKRTGEKVFLECVQDMDHENMFWYRQDPGLGLRLIYFSYDVKMKEKGDIPEGYSVSREKKERFSLILESASTNQTSMYLCASSSSSTDTQYFGPGTRLTVL.

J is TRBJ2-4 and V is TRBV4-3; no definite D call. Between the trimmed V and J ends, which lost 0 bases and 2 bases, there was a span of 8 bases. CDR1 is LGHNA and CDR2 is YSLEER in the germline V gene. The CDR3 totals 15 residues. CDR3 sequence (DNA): TGCGCCAGCAGCCAAGATCCGGTTACCAAAAACATTCAGTACTTC. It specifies CASSQDPVTKNIQYF.

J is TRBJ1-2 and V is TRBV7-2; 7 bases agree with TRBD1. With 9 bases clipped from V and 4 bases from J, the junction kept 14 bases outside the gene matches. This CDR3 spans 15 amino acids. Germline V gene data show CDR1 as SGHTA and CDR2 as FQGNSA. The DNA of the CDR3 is TGTGCCAGTAACAGGGGAGGAGTGTCAATCTATGGCTACACCTTC. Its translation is CASNRGGVSIYGYTF.

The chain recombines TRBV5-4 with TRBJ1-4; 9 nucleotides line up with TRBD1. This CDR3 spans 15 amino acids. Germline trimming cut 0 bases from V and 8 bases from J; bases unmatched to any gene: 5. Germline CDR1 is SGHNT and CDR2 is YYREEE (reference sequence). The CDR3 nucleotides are TGTGCCAGCAGCTTGGGAACAGGGGGCGCCGAAAAACTGTTTTTT. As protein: CASSLGTGGAEKLFF. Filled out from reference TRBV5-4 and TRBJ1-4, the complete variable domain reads ETGVTQSPTHLIKTRGQQVTLRCSSQSGHNTVSWYQQALGQGPQFIFQYYREEENGRGNFPPRFSGLQFPNYSSELNVNALELDDSALYLCASSLGTGGAEKLFFGSGTQLSVL.

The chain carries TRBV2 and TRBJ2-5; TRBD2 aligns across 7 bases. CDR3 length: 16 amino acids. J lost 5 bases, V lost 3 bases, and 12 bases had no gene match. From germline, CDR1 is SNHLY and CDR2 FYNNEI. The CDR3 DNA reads TGTGCCAGCAGTGAGGGGAGGGCCATATCCGGGGAGACCCAGTACTTC. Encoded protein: CASSEGRAISGETQYF.

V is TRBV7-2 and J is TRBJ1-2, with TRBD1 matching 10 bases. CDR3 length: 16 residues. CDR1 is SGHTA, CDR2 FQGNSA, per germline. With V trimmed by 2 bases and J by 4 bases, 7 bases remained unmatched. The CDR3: CASSLPRDRGIYGYTF. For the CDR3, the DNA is TGTGCCAGCAGCTTACCCCGGGACAGGGGAATCTATGGCTACACCTTC.

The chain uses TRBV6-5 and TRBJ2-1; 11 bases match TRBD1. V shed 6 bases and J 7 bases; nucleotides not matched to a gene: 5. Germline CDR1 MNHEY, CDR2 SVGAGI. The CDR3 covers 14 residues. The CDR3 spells CASRRTGGLNEQFF. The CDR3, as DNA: TGTGCCAGCAGAAGGACAGGGGGCTTAAATGAGCAGTTCTTC.

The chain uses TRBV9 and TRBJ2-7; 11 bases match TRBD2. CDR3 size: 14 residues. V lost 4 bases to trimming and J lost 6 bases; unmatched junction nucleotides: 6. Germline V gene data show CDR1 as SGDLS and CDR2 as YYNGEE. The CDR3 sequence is CASSLTSGSFEQYF. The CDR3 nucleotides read TGTGCCAGCAGCTTAACTAGCGGGAGTTTCGAGCAGTACTTC.

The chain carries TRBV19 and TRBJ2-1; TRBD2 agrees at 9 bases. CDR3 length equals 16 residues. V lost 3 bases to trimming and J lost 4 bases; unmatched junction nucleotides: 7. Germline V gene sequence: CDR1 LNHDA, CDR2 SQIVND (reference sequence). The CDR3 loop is CASSIILAGFYNEQFF. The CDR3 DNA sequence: TGTGCCAGTAGTATTATACTAGCGGGCTTTTACAATGAGCAGTTCTTC. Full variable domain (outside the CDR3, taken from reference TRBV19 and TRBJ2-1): DGGITQSPKYLFRKEGQNVTLSCEQNLNHDAMYWYRQDPGQGLRLIYYSQIVNDFQKGDIAEGYSVSREKKESFPLTVTSAQKNPTAFYLCASSIILAGFYNEQFFGPGTRLTVL.

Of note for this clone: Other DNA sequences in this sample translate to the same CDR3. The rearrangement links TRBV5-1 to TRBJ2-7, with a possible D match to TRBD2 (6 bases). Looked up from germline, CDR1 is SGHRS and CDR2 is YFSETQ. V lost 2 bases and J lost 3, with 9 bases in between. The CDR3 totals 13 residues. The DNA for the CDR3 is TGCGCCAGCAGCTTCGGGGGTAGCTACGAGCAGTACTTC. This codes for CASSFGGSYEQYF.

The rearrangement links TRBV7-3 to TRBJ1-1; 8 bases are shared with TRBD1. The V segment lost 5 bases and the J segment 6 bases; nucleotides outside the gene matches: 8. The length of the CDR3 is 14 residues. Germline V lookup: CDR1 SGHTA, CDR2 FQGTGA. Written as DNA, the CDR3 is TGTGCCAGCAGCACCGGACAGGGAGGGGCTGAAGCTTTCTTT. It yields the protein CASSTGQGGAEAFF.

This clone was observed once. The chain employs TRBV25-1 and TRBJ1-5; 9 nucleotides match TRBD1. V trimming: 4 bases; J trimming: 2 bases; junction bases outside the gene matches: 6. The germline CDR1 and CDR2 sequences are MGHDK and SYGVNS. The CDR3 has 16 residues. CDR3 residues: CASSGRQGVGNQPQHF. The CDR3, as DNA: TGTGCCAGCAGTGGGAGACAGGGGGTAGGCAATCAGCCCCAGCATTTT.

In nucleotides, the CDR3 is TGTGCCAGCAGTGAGGCAGCCCCCACAGATACGCAGTATTTT. Protein sequence: CASSEAAPTDTQYF. The chain links TRBV6-5 to TRBJ2-3; D gene uncertain. The germline V gene encodes CDR1 MNHEY and CDR2 SVGAGI. The CDR3 covers 14 residues. With 5 bases removed from V and 2 bases from J, the gap between germline ends came to 11 bases.

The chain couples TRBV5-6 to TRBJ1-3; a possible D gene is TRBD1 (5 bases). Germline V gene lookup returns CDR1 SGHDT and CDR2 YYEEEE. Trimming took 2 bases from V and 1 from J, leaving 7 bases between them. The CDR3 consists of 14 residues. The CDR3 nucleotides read TGTGCCAGCAGCTTCGGGGGATCTGGAAACACCATATATTTT. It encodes CASSFGGSGNTIYF. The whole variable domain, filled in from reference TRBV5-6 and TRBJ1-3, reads DAGVTQSPTHLIKTRGQQVTLRCSPKSGHDTVSWYQQALGQGPQFIFQYYEEEERQRGNFPDRFSGHQFPNYSSELNVNALLLGDSALYLCASSFGGSGNTIYFGEGSWLTVV.

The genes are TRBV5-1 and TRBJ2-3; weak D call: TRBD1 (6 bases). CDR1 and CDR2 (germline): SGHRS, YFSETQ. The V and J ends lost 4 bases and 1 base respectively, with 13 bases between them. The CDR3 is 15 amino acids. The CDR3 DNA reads TGCGCCAGCAGCACCGAATCAGGGGGCACAGATACGCAGTATTTT. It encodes CASSTESGGTDTQYF. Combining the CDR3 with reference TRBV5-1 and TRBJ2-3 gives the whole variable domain KAGVTQTPRYLIKTRGQQVTLSCSPISGHRSVSWYQQTPGQGLQFLFEYFSETQRNKGNFPGRFSGRQFSNSRSEMNVSTLELGDSALYLCASSTESGGTDTQYFGPGTRLTVL.

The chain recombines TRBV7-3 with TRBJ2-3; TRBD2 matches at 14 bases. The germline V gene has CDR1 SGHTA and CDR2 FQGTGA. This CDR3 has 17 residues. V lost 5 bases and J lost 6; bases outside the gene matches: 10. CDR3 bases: TGTGCCAGCAGCCACCCGACTAGCGGGAGGGATGTGGATACGCAGTATTTT. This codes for CASSHPTSGRDVDTQYF.

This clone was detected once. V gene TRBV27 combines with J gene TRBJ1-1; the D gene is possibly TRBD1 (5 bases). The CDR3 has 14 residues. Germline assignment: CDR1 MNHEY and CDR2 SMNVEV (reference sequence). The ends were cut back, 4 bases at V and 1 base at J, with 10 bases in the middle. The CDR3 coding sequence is TGTGCCAGCAGTTCATGGGGCGGGAACACTGAAGCTTTCTTT. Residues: CASSSWGGNTEAFF.

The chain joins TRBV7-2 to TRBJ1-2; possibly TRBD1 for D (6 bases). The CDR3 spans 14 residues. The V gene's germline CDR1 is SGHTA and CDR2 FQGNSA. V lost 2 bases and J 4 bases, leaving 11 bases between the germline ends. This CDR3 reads CASSLTGGPYGYTF. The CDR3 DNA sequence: TGTGCCAGCAGCTTAACTGGGGGCCCCTATGGCTACACCTTC.